This TCR beta chain is from a study of shared clonotypes between healthy human individuals. Overall study findings and caveats: Limitation of the genetic and exposure-history diversity represented came from the few donors. Incomplete sequencing of sorted subsets was indicated by rarefaction despite large depth.

Tens of thousands of T cell genomes (roughly 190 ng DNA) went into each sorted-subset replicate. TCRdb's copy holds only in-frame clones and misses some; the assay was immunoSEQ multiplex PCR. The repertoire holds some 2.4 million clones, with roughly 93% as singletons. A note on this clone: Its antigen is unidentified.

The V and J ends lost 2 bases and 8 bases respectively, with 27 bases between them. The CDR3 spans 18 residues. Germline V gives CDR1 ENHRY, CDR2 SYGVKD. CD45RA+ naive and CD45RA-negative memory subsets were separated from CD4+ cells. Sequencing was carried out using naive CD4+ T cells from PBMCs. This sample's subset: CD45RA+ positively selected. V and J are TRBV10-3 and TRBJ1-2, with a possible D match to TRBD1 (6 bases). This clonotype was sampled from a young man in good health. Some clones in this sample may be carry-over from other donors' samples. CDR3 nucleotide sequence: TGTGCCATCAGTGAGGGGGCAACCTCAGGGGCCCCCTTGCTGGGCTACACCTTC. Protein product: CAISEGATSGAPLLGYTF.